Following are 17 T cell receptor beta chains from one sample sequenced in a study of T cell responses to AZD1222 COVID-19 vaccine. Method: immunoSEQ multiplex PCR; TCRdb's copy keeps in-frame clones and lacks some. The sample comprises some 150,000 clones, approximately 92% of which are singletons, and about 3.7% rests with the top ten. The specimen comprised peripheral blood, sampled 28 days after the second AZD1222 dose. The receptors shown here come from an adult who received the AZD1222 COVID-19 vaccine.

The V and J genes are TRBV2 and TRBJ1-5; D gene ambiguous. The V gene lost 6 bases and the J gene lost 2 bases, with 11 bases spanning the gap. Germline values: CDR1 SNHLY, CDR2 FYNNEI. This CDR3 is 14 amino acids long. The CDR3 is CASRLDLGNQPQHF. The CDR3 region has the DNA TGTGCCAGCAGGCTGGATCTGGGCAATCAGCCCCAGCATTTT.

V is TRBV28 and J is TRBJ1-1; 7 nucleotides line up with TRBD1. After removal of 3 bases from V and 1 base from J, the junction contained 8 bases not matched to a gene. Germline V gives CDR1 MDHEN, CDR2 SYDVKM. There are 16 residues in the CDR3. The CDR3 reads CASSFEGAKKNTEAFF. CDR3 sequence (DNA): TGTGCCAGCAGTTTTGAGGGGGCAAAAAAGAACACTGAAGCTTTCTTT.

Comment on this clone: One end of the junction varies from germline; a read error may be responsible. This sequence joins TRBV6-2 or TRBV6-3 and TRBJ2-1, with D tentatively TRBD2 (6 bases). The length of the CDR3 is 13 residues. Germline lookup yields CDR1 MNHEY and CDR2 SVGEGT. CDR3 amino acids: CASSYSYPGASVF. The CDR3 DNA reads TGTGCCAGCAGTTACTCCTATCCGGGAGCTTCGGTCTTC.

The V call is TRBV28, the J call TRBJ1-3, with D unresolved. Trimming stripped 7 bases from V and 0 bases from J, with 10 bases between. CDR1 and CDR2 from the germline V gene are MDHEN and SYDVKM. This CDR3 spans 14 amino acids. The CDR3 loop reads CASTKRFSGNTIYF. The DNA of the CDR3 is TGTGCCAGCACCAAACGCTTCTCTGGAAACACCATATATTTT.

The rearrangement links TRBV19 to TRBJ1-5; tentatively, D is TRBD1 (5 bases). The CDR3 is 13 amino acids. Germline CDR1 is LNHDA and CDR2 is SQIVND (reference sequence). Trimming shortened V by 6 bases and J by 14 bases, and 20 bases separated the two germline ends. The CDR3 region is CASRSPSGGNKHF. For the CDR3, the DNA is TGTGCCAGTAGGTCCCCTTCGGGGGGGAATAAGCATTTT.

V gene TRBV5-3 combines with J gene TRBJ2-5, with D uncertain. TRBV5-3 is filed as an ORF, its function uncertain. The CDR3 has 11 residues. With 3 bases removed from V and 9 bases from J, the gap between germline ends came to 9 bases. The CDR3 DNA is TGTGCCAGAAGCTCACCCCTACCCCAGTACTTC. Translated: CARSSPLPQYF.

The gene calls are TRBV18 and TRBJ2-3, with D possibly matching TRBD2 (6 bases). V was cut by 2 bases and J by 2 bases, with 8 bases left in between. The CDR3 runs to 14 residues. Germline V lookup: CDR1 KGHSH, CDR2 LQKENI. In nucleotides, the CDR3 is TGTGCCAGCTCACCAATGCGGGACACAGATACGCAGTATTTT. Translated, it gives CASSPMRDTDTQYF.

V and J are TRBV7-7 and TRBJ2-6, with 10 bases aligning to TRBD1. The CDR3 is 16 residues long. Per germline, CDR1 SSHAT and CDR2 FNYEAQ (reference sequence). The trim removed 11 bases at V and 3 bases at J, leaving 10 bases unmatched. CDR3 DNA: TGTGCCGTAGGGGACAGGGGCCTTTTTGGGGCCAACGTCCTGACTTTC. Its protein is CAVGDRGLFGANVLTF.

CDR3 DNA sequence: TGTGCCAGCAGCTTAGGTCCCCCGGGAGGGGAGACCCAGTACTTC. Its translation is CASSLGPPGGETQYF. The chain joins TRBV13 to TRBJ2-5; TRBD2 aligns across 8 bases. Germline CDR1 PRHDT, CDR2 FYEKMQ (reference sequence). Trimming at V came to 0 bases and at J to 5 bases, leaving 5 bases not matched to a gene. The CDR3 consists of 15 residues.

The V and J genes are TRBV3-1 (or the pseudogene TRBV3-2) and TRBJ2-1; 10 bases are a match to TRBD2. This CDR3 has 15 residues. CDR1 and CDR2 (germline): LGHDT, YNNKEL (reference sequence). J was trimmed by 0 bases and V by 4 bases; bases with no gene match: 0. CDR3 in DNA: TGTGCCAGCAGCCTAGCGGGGGGCTCCTACAATGAGCAGTTCTTC. It translates to CASSLAGGSYNEQFF.

The chain couples TRBV9 to TRBJ2-5; TRBD2 might be the D (6 bases). Trimming cost V 3 bases and J 5 bases, with 17 bases left between them. The germline V gene has CDR1 SGDLS and CDR2 YYNGEE. This CDR3 comprises 15 residues. The DNA of the CDR3 is TGTGCCAGCAGCGCTCGACTAGGATCTCAGGAGACCCAGTACTTC. Its translation is CASSARLGSQETQYF.

The rearrangement joins TRBV5-1 to TRBJ1-2, with D possibly TRBD1 on 5 matching bases. The CDR3 is made up of 15 amino acids. The V gene lost 6 bases and the J gene lost 4 bases, with 19 bases spanning the gap. Germline CDR1 SGHRS, CDR2 YFSETQ. The CDR3 loop reads CASTPGGGEPYGYTF. The DNA for the CDR3 is TGCGCCAGCACCCCTGGGGGAGGTGAGCCCTATGGCTACACCTTC.

The chain links TRBV15 to TRBJ2-3; TRBD2 agrees at 15 bases. Germline V gene data show CDR1 as LNHNV and CDR2 as YYDKDF (reference sequence). The trim removed 0 bases at V and 4 bases at J, leaving 2 bases unmatched. This CDR3 has 17 residues. CDR3 DNA sequence: TGTGCCACCAGCAGAGACGGACTAGCGGGAGGGTCAGATACGCAGTATTTT. Translating it yields CATSRDGLAGGSDTQYF.

The rearrangement uses TRBV13 and TRBJ2-3; D remains ambiguous. Per the germline V gene, CDR1 is PRHDT and CDR2 is FYEKMQ (reference sequence). The V gene lost 2 bases and the J gene lost 4 bases, with 10 bases spanning the gap. The CDR3 has 14 residues. The CDR3 protein is CASSLYGRADTQYF. In DNA form, the CDR3 reads TGTGCCAGCAGCTTATATGGGCGAGCAGATACGCAGTATTTT.

This clone showed up just once. The rearrangement uses TRBV5-6 and TRBJ1-2; TRBD1 matches 9 bases. The CDR3 is 13 residues long. Germline trimming cut 3 bases from V and 13 bases from J; bases unmatched to any gene: 10. Germline CDR1 reads SGHDT; CDR2 reads YYEEEE. This CDR3 reads CASSSPGQGITTF. The CDR3 DNA reads as TGTGCCAGCAGCTCACCGGGACAGGGAATAACCACCTTC.

The chain combines TRBV10-3 with TRBJ2-7; D unresolved. CDR3 length: 13 amino acids. CDR1 is ENHRY, CDR2 SYGVKD, per germline. V shed 10 bases and J shed 4 bases, with 17 bases lying between them. Written as DNA, the CDR3 is TGTGCCACCGCGCCCCCGACGGAGTACGAGCAGTACTTC. It encodes CATAPPTEYEQYF.

V and J are TRBV7-9 and TRBJ2-3; D uncertain. The germline V gene encodes CDR1 SEHNR and CDR2 FQNEAQ (reference sequence). The V end was cut by 7 bases, the J end by 4 bases, with 12 bases between. The CDR3 has 13 residues. In DNA form, the CDR3 reads TGTGCCAGCAAAATAGACGTATCAGATACGCAGTATTTT. It is translated as CASKIDVSDTQYF.